The 21 T cell receptor beta chains below all came from one sample that was sequenced in a study of T-cell reconstitution after alpha-beta-depleted transplantation in children. The authors prepared the TCRbeta library with unique molecular identifiers. In TCRdb, the PCR reads were re-called with MiXCR into one record per CDR3 protein. Among 360,000 or so distinct CDR3 sequences, approximately 20% were seen once, and the ten largest hold 3.8%. Material: PBMCs from the stem cell graft donor, obtained from the stem cell graft. Receptors originate from a human donor who donated a stem cell graft to a child with acute myeloid leukemia.

This clonotype showed up just a few times. The CDR3: CASSLALEDVHEQFF. The CDR3 DNA reads TGCGCCAGCAGCTTGGCTCTAGAAGATGTCCATGAGCAGTTCTTC. The chain employs TRBV5-1 and TRBJ2-1; the D is unclear. The V gene lost 0 bases and the J gene lost 8 bases, with 15 bases spanning the gap. CDR1 is SGHRS and CDR2 is YFSETQ in the germline V gene. The CDR3 contains 15 residues.

The V call is TRBV20-1, the J call TRBJ2-6; D is ambiguous. The germline V and J ends were trimmed by 5 bases and 4 bases, with 9 bases remaining between them. The V gene's germline CDR1 is DFQATT and CDR2 SNEGSKA (reference sequence). CDR3 length: 13 amino acids. The CDR3 sequence is CSAVQWGANVLTF. The CDR3 DNA is TGCAGTGCTGTCCAATGGGGGGCCAACGTCCTGACTTTC.

This chain joins TRBV4-1 and TRBJ2-7, with D possibly TRBD1 on 5 matching bases. The CDR3 spans 12 residues. Per germline, CDR1 MGHRA and CDR2 YSYEKL. V lost 4 bases, J lost 7 bases, and 11 bases lay in between. The CDR3: CASSRQTDEQYF. CDR3 nucleotides: TGCGCCAGCAGCCGCCAGACAGATGAGCAGTACTTC.

The V gene is TRBV7-8, the J gene TRBJ2-7; 8 bases align to TRBD2. The CDR3 extends over 15 amino acids. Per the germline V gene, CDR1 is SGHVS and CDR2 is FQNEAQ. The V and J ends lost 5 bases and 5 bases, in that order; junction bases with no gene match: 11. In DNA form, the CDR3 reads TGTGCCAGCAGCGTAAGACTAGCGCTTGGAAACGAGCAGTACTTC. This encodes CASSVRLALGNEQYF.

The chain has TRBV2 and TRBJ1-5; D is possibly TRBD1 (5 bases). CDR1 and CDR2 from the germline V gene are SNHLY and FYNNEI. V lost 8 bases and J lost 3, with 11 bases in between. This CDR3 is built from 13 residues. DNA of the CDR3: TGTGCCAGCTCTCGGGGCTTCAATCAGCCCCAGCATTTT. This sequence encodes CASSRGFNQPQHF.

In its sample, this clonotype was seen a few times. This rearrangement joins TRBV6-6 to TRBJ2-5, with D possibly called TRBD1 or TRBD2 (5 bases each). The CDR3 sequence is 13 residues long. V was cut by 10 bases and J by 1 base, with 13 bases left in between. Per the germline V gene, CDR1 is MNHNY and CDR2 is SVGAGI (reference sequence). In DNA form, the CDR3 reads TGTGCCACCCTCCGGGACGGCCAAGAGACCCAGTACTTC. This sequence encodes CATLRDGQETQYF.

This clonotype was picked up a small number of times. The V and J genes are TRBV18 and TRBJ2-7; D unresolved. This CDR3 spans 14 amino acids. Trimming cost V 6 bases and J 0 bases, with 12 bases left between them. CDR1 is KGHSH and CDR2 is LQKENI in the germline V gene. CDR3 protein: CASSTEQHSYEQYF. CDR3 DNA: TGTGCCAGCTCCACCGAACAGCACTCCTACGAGCAGTACTTC. Looking up the rest from reference TRBV18 and TRBJ2-7 gives the full variable domain: NAGVMQNPRHLVRRRGQEARLRCSPMKGHSHVYWYRQLPEEGLKFMVYLQKENIIDESGMPKERFSAEFPKEGPSILRIQQVVRGDSAAYFCASSTEQHSYEQYFGPGTRLTVT.

The V gene is TRBV3-1, the J gene TRBJ2-5, with D possibly being TRBD2 (7 bases). Germline V gene lookup returns CDR1 LGHDT and CDR2 YNNKEL (reference sequence). V was cut by 3 bases and J by 9 bases, with 26 bases left in between. The CDR3 extends over 17 amino acids. CDR3 coding DNA: TGTGCCAGCAGCCAGGCGAACGCGGAGGGGGGGCGTGGGGCCCAGTACTTC. Translated, it gives CASSQANAEGGRGAQYF.

This clonotype appeared a few times. This chain connects TRBV6-1 to TRBJ1-1; D is undetermined. The CDR3 spans 14 residues. Germline-derived CDR1 and CDR2 are MNHNS and SASEGT. V lost 5 bases, J lost 1 base, and 11 bases lay in between. The CDR3 DNA sequence: TGTGCCAGCAGTCCCCCCGTCGGGAACACTGAAGCTTTCTTT. It yields the protein CASSPPVGNTEAFF.

This clonotype was picked up one time. The rearrangement joins TRBV7-9 to TRBJ2-3; D call uncertain. The CDR3 consists of 15 residues. The germline CDR1 and CDR2 sequences are SEHNR and FQNEAQ (reference sequence). V was cut by 1 base and J by 2 bases, with 10 bases left in between. The DNA of the CDR3 is TGTGCCAGCAGCTTAGGTTCCAGCGACACAGATACGCAGTATTTT. Protein sequence: CASSLGSSDTDTQYF.

This clonotype has ten or more counts. This chain links TRBV2 with TRBJ1-2, with TRBD1 as a possible D gene (5 bases). The V end lost 8 bases, the J end lost 8 bases, and 15 bases lay between the germline ends. The CDR3 is made up of 12 amino acids. Germline V lookup: CDR1 SNHLY, CDR2 FYNNEI. The CDR3 sequence: CASLGAVRGYTF. CDR3 DNA sequence: TGTGCCAGCCTCGGGGCGGTGAGAGGCTACACCTTC.

This clonotype was counted a few times. This rearrangement joins TRBV10-3 to TRBJ2-3; D may be TRBD2 (6 bases). Trimming took 7 bases from V and 6 from J, leaving 14 bases between them. CDR3 size: 13 residues. Germline loops: CDR1 ENHRY, CDR2 SYGVKD. CDR3 DNA sequence: TGTGCCATCACGGCGGGGAGGTCGGATACGCAGTATTTT. As protein: CAITAGRSDTQYF.

This clonotype was found a few times. The chain has TRBV6-4 and TRBJ2-3; the D gene could be TRBD1 or TRBD2 (6 bases each). The CDR3 loop spans 14 amino acids. Looked up from germline, CDR1 is MRHNA and CDR2 is SNTAGT. V dropped 0 bases and J dropped 4 bases, with 8 bases sitting between them. The CDR3 spells CASSDSRGADTQYF. CDR3 bases: TGTGCCAGCAGTGACTCGAGGGGGGCAGATACGCAGTATTTT.

This rearrangement joins TRBV14 to TRBJ1-1; D remains unclear. The CDR3 is 14 amino acids. Trimming cost V 1 base and J 5 bases, with 11 bases left between them. CDR1 and CDR2 (germline): SGHDN, FVKESK. Written as DNA, the CDR3 is TGTGCCAGCAGCCAAGGACTCGGGCGAACTGAAGCTTTCTTT. The encoded protein is CASSQGLGRTEAFF.

J is TRBJ1-1 and V is TRBV5-5; no reliable D call. The CDR3 covers 14 residues. Germline V CDR1 and CDR2: SGHKS, YYEKEE (reference sequence). Trimming removed 2 bases from V and 1 base from J, with 9 bases in between. CDR3 sequence: CASSFNRKNTEAFF. The CDR3 coding sequence is TGTGCCAGCAGCTTCAACAGAAAGAACACTGAAGCTTTCTTT.

This clonotype was counted ten times or more. The chain recombines TRBV29-1 with TRBJ2-5, with 9 bases fitting TRBD1. Germline-derived CDR1 and CDR2 are SQVTM and ANQGSEA. The CDR3 runs to 12 residues. The V gene end was trimmed by 4 bases and the J gene end by 6 bases; junction bases not matched to a gene: 3. The chain's CDR3 is CSVGDRGKTQYF. The CDR3 DNA follows: TGCAGCGTTGGCGACAGGGGGAAGACCCAGTACTTC.

This clonotype occurred many times. The chain recombines TRBV28 with TRBJ2-7; D not certain. Germline V gene sequence: CDR1 MDHEN, CDR2 SYDVKM. Trimming removed 1 base from V and 5 bases from J, with 12 bases in between. The CDR3 length is 14 residues. CDR3 protein: CASSLSRPSNEQYF. For the CDR3, the DNA is TGTGCCAGCAGTTTATCCAGGCCTTCAAACGAGCAGTACTTC.

The V and J genes are TRBV20-1 and TRBJ1-5; a weak D match, TRBD1 (5 bases). The CDR3 runs 13 residues. Deletions cut 3 bases from V and 3 bases from J, with 9 bases between. Looked up from germline, CDR1 is DFQATT and CDR2 is SNEGSKA (reference sequence). The CDR3: CSARGRVNQPQHF. The DNA of the CDR3 is TGCAGTGCTAGGGGCAGGGTCAATCAGCCCCAGCATTTT.

This clonotype was seen repeatedly, ten times or more. The rearrangement links TRBV5-1 to TRBJ2-2; 10 positions agree with TRBD2. The J segment lost 4 bases and the V segment lost 3 bases, leaving 3 bases of the junction unmatched. CDR1 and CDR2 from the germline V gene are SGHRS and YFSETQ. CDR3 size: 15 residues. CDR3 coding DNA: TGCGCCAGCAGCTCGATAGCGGGAGGCACCGGGGAGCTGTTTTTT. This translates into CASSSIAGGTGELFF.

This clonotype was counted only a few times. The chain uses TRBV7-2 and TRBJ2-5; D ambiguous. The CDR3 has 13 amino acids. V lost 4 bases and J 5 bases, leaving 11 bases between the germline ends. In germline, CDR1 is SGHTA, CDR2 FQGNSA. The CDR3 spells CASSSLLMETQYF. The CDR3 DNA reads TGTGCCAGCAGCTCCCTCCTAATGGAGACCCAGTACTTC.

J is TRBJ2-7 and V is TRBV27; D is perhaps TRBD2 (6 bases). Per germline, CDR1 MNHEY and CDR2 SMNVEV (reference sequence). The CDR3 covers 15 residues. Deletions cut 8 bases from V and 0 bases from J, with 17 bases between. The CDR3 DNA follows: TGTGCCAGCGGGGACTCCCATGATACCTCCTACGAGCAGTACTTC. Translating it yields CASGDSHDTSYEQYF.